A selection of T cell receptor beta chains follows, all from one sample in a study of metastatic and nonmetastatic thyroid tumors. TCRdb re-called the PCR reads via MiXCR. Of about 48,000 clones detected, less than 25% appear once; the ten largest clones hold approximately 3.9%. The sequencing sample was made of blood. The receptors stem from a male donor with papillary thyroid cancer or a benign thyroid nodule (not recorded which). Some clones in this sample may be carry-over from other donors' samples. CDR3s include the opening cysteine and the closing phenylalanine or tryptophan. Each record gives: J gene, clone size, D gene, V gene, CDR3 protein, CDR3 DNA. The D gene is left open where the match is weak. The listing skips clone size in some rows; elsewhere it reads once, few, many or a size class.

J: TRBJ1-6
size: many
D: -
V: TRBV20-1
CDR3: CSARDGGSSYNSPLHF
DNA: TGCAGTGCTAGAGATGGGGGGAGCTCCTATAATTCACCCCTCCACTTT

J: TRBJ2-1
size: many
D: -
V: TRBV9
CDR3: CASSVGSPINEQFF
DNA: TGTGCCAGCAGCGTCGGCTCCCCTATCAATGAGCAGTTCTTC

J: TRBJ2-1
size: many
D: TRBD2
V: TRBV3-1
CDR3: CASSPTSGVYNEQFF
DNA: TGTGCCAGCAGTCCGACTAGCGGCGTTTACAATGAGCAGTTCTTC

J: TRBJ2-2
size: few
D: TRBD1
V: TRBV12-3/TRBV12-4
CDR3: CASSSGQENTGELFF
DNA: TGTGCCAGCAGTTCGGGACAGGAGAACACCGGGGAGCTGTTTTTT

J: TRBJ2-2
size: -
D: TRBD2
V: TRBV27
CDR3: CASSFFAGGGTGWLFF
DNA: TGTGCCAGCAGTTTTTTTGCGGGGGGGGGCACCGGGTGGCTGTTTTTT

J: TRBJ2-7
size: -
D: -
V: TRBV2
CDR3: CASTSGRYEQYF
DNA: TGTGCCAGCACTTCCGGGAGATACGAGCAGTACTTC

J: TRBJ1-2
size: many
D: -
V: TRBV5-6
CDR3: CASSLALISNYGYTF
DNA: TGTGCCAGCAGCTTGGCACTGATTTCTAACTATGGCTACACCTTC

J: TRBJ2-3
size: few
D: -
V: TRBV12-3/TRBV12-4
CDR3: CASSLRTRVRTDTQYF
DNA: TGTGCCAGCAGTTTGAGGACCCGGGTTCGCACAGATACGCAGTATTTT

J: TRBJ1-4
size: many
D: -
V: TRBV12-5
CDR3: CASGSGQNEKLFF
DNA: TGCGCTAGTGGTTCTGGACAGAATGAAAAACTGTTTTTT

J: TRBJ1-2
size: many
D: -
V: TRBV18
CDR3: CASSPLIREEYGYTF
DNA: TGTGCCAGCTCACCCCTCATAAGAGAGGAATATGGCTACACCTTC

J: TRBJ1-5
size: -
D: -
V: TRBV7-9
CDR3: CASSLADQPQHF
DNA: TGTGCCAGCAGCTTAGCAGATCAGCCCCAGCATTTT

J: TRBJ2-2
size: many
D: -
V: TRBV2
CDR3: CASSGPDSPTGELFF
DNA: TGTGCCAGCAGTGGTCCAGACTCCCCCACCGGGGAGCTGTTTTTT

J: TRBJ2-1
size: many
D: -
V: TRBV13
CDR3: CASSPEFPFF
DNA: TGTGCCAGCAGCCCCGAATTCCCTTTCTTC

J: TRBJ2-3
size: many
D: TRBD2
V: TRBV20-1
CDR3: CSARDWGGGPADTQYF
DNA: TGCAGTGCTAGAGATTGGGGGGGAGGGCCGGCAGATACGCAGTATTTT

J: TRBJ2-6
size: many
D: -
V: TRBV10-3
CDR3: CAISYGTNSRSGANVLTF
DNA: TGTGCCATCTCCTACGGCACCAACTCTCGTTCTGGGGCCAACGTCCTGACTTTC

J: TRBJ1-2
size: -
D: TRBD1
V: TRBV28
CDR3: CASSPRTGGLYGYTF
DNA: TGTGCCAGCAGTCCCCGGACAGGGGGCTTGTATGGCTACACCTTC

J: TRBJ2-2
size: few
D: -
V: TRBV7-8
CDR3: CASSFLPGGMGGELFF
DNA: TGTGCCAGCAGCTTCTTACCCGGTGGCATGGGAGGGGAGCTGTTTTTT

J: TRBJ2-7
size: many
D: -
V: TRBV6-6
CDR3: CASSYRGQTYEQYF
DNA: TGTGCCAGCAGTTACAGGGGACAAACCTACGAGCAGTACTTC

J: TRBJ2-7
size: -
D: -
V: TRBV28
CDR3: CASSPLSGYEQYF
DNA: TGTGCCAGCAGCCCCCTCTCCGGTTACGAGCAGTACTTC

J: TRBJ2-2
size: -
D: -
V: TRBV10-1
CDR3: CASSESREYTGELFF
DNA: TGCGCCAGCAGTGAGTCGAGGGAGTACACCGGGGAGCTGTTTTTT

J: TRBJ2-5
size: -
D: -
V: TRBV7-2
CDR3: CASSLRVGETQYF
DNA: TGTGCCAGCAGCCTACGGGTGGGTGAGACCCAGTACTTC

J: TRBJ1-1
size: many
D: TRBD1
V: TRBV5-1
CDR3: CASSWSTGAAVNTEAFF
DNA: TGCGCCAGCAGCTGGTCGACAGGGGCGGCGGTGAACACTGAAGCTTTCTTT

J: TRBJ2-3
size: -
D: -
V: TRBV11-3
CDR3: CASIFASGADTQYF
DNA: TGTGCCAGCATCTTTGCATCGGGGGCGGATACGCAGTATTTT

J: TRBJ1-4
size: many
D: -
V: TRBV27
CDR3: CASREQGYEKLFF
DNA: TGTGCCAGCAGGGAACAGGGCTACGAAAAACTGTTTTTT

J: TRBJ2-2
size: many
D: -
V: TRBV27
CDR3: CASRPGVGELFF
DNA: TGTGCCAGCCGACCAGGGGTGGGGGAGCTGTTTTTT

J: TRBJ2-7
size: many
D: -
V: TRBV11-2
CDR3: CASSLNGPASYEQYF
DNA: TGTGCCAGCAGCTTAAACGGGCCAGCCTCCTACGAGCAGTACTTC